This paragraph reports one TCR beta chain. Measured with immunoSEQ multiplex PCR; TCRdb has only the in-frame clones, and not every one. The profile shows hundreds of thousands of clones, around nine tenths of them singletons. This entry comes from a study of Ad26.COV2.S vaccination and SARS-CoV-2 variants. Turning to the study itself: Intramuscularly, Ad26.COV2.S was given either once or twice, 56 days apart.

CDR3 length: 16 residues. Germline V gene data show CDR1 as SGHTA and CDR2 as FQGTGA. Trimming cost V 5 bases and J 1 base; bases outside gene matches: 8. The sample's treatment: roughly 18 received Ad26.COV2.S at low or high dose, single or two shots; five or six received placebo; per-sample allocation not given. Day 63 following the first vaccine or placebo injection was when the samples were taken. It was an adult aged 18-55 years in Boston who was the donor. The clonotype was recovered from a person aged 18-65 years who received the Ad26.COV2.S COVID-19 vaccine or a placebo. V and J are TRBV7-3 and TRBJ1-1; TRBD1 aligns across 9 bases. The sequences come from peripheral blood, collected in a trial of Ad26.COV2.S vaccine versus placebo. The CDR3 region has the DNA TGTGCCAGCAGCCCAGGGGGACAGGGAACGAACACTGAAGCTTTCTTT. Protein sequence: CASSPGGQGTNTEAFF.